Listed here is a single T cell receptor (beta chain). Its antigen is currently not known. Per-nucleotide qualities are absent, and no much larger clonotype sits a single base away. Library preparation employed PCR. Data came from an Illumina HiSeq 2500. Unique molecular identifiers were incorporated into TCR beta cDNA libraries to reduce PCR and sequencing biases. Every 1 to 10 million input T cells yielded roughly 0.5 million cDNA molecules, meaning each molecule approximated one T cell. Patient libraries were prepared and sequenced with the same protocol used for the earlier healthy control dataset. Samples belonging to the same batch were prepared together, multiplexed and sequenced on a shared HiSeq lane. The original methods were these. MIGEC handled the raw barcoded reads, throwing out single-read molecular identifier groups before consensus assembly and CDR3 extraction. VDJtools was used for post-analysis of the clonotype tables, and diversity was normalized by down-sampling every dataset to the size of the smallest sample. To correct batch-related cross-sample contamination, repertoire overlap clustering matched CDR3 amino acid sequences but not nucleotide sequences. Through fastp at Q25 and MiXCR, TCRdb rebuilt clones from the public reads, retaining in-frame beta chains. Rows are combined by CDR3 protein, so each entry shows the most common genes and DNA. The V and J calls were not made by the authors but by TCRdb's processing. The sample has over 700,000 distinct CDR3 sequences on record, roughly 29% of them singletons. Around 0.6% of the sample is in the top ten clones.

The CDR3 runs 15 residues from the cysteine to the phenylalanine. This entry keeps only the CDR3 DNA: 45 bases, framed from base 1. Germline trimming amounts to 6 bases on V and 4 bases on J, with 5 as the count of junction bases outside the gene matches. From a lookup of the germline V gene, CDR1 and CDR2 are SGHVS and FNYEAQ. This sample was taken from a study of post-analysis software for immune sequencing data (dated by TCRdb to the mid-2010s). In the study overall: Disease courses on record covered relapsing-remitting, secondary progressive and progressive-relapsing multiple sclerosis, though some patients had no subtype annotation. A subset of samples was prepared in parallel using single-end sample barcoding, then pooled and co-amplified after Illumina adapter ligation. The patient repertoires were set against about 12 previously published healthy control repertoires from donors whose ages ranged from about 6 to 26 years.

What the work shows at the level of the full study, not this receptor alone: The multiple sclerosis patient group was slightly younger than the control group. Several TRBV segments, including TRBV5-6, TRBV5-1 and TRBV20-1, were significantly more frequent in patients than controls. Compared with controls, multiple sclerosis patients had significantly lower normalized Chao1 diversity, a finding suggesting substantial peripheral T-cell clonal expansion. Direct clustering with F measure showed strong co-clustering of samples prepared in the same batch, prompting a batch-effect correction.

To demonstrate the VDJtools post-analysis software, the study profiled TCR beta repertoires from the peripheral blood of approximately twelve young patients with multiple sclerosis. Multiple sclerosis patients were children and adolescents aged 6 to 15 years. The chain is made from TRBV7-6 and TRBJ2-2; the junction holds 10 bases that match TRBD1. Sequencing input: blood. The origin of this receptor is a girl aged 10 to 17 with multiple sclerosis. The CDR3 loop reads CASSPGTGVTGELFF. In nucleotides, the sequence is TGTGCCAGCAGTCCCGGGACAGGGGTCACCGGGGAGCTGTTTTTT.